Listed below are T cell receptor beta chains from one sample, sequenced in a study of blood T cell repertoires in COVID-19. Produced via immunoSEQ multiplex PCR; TCRdb's table is partial and in-frame only. The profile shows about 170,000 clones, over 90% of them singletons. Sequencing used peripheral blood. These receptors came from a man aged 50-60 years with acute or convalescent COVID-19. Each CDR3 is given with its conserved first and last residue. The D gene is left open where the match is weak. Size tells how often a clone was seen (once, few, many) or the class of an expanded clone, and some rows leave it out.

v_call: TRBV20-1; d_call: NA; j_call: TRBJ2-7; clone_size: NA; cdr3_nt: TGCAGTGCGGTCGACACCTACGAGCAGTACTTC; cdr3_aa: CSAVDTYEQYF
v_call: TRBV4-2; d_call: NA; j_call: TRBJ2-1; clone_size: NA; cdr3_nt: TGTGCCAGCAGCCAAGATCTAATTGAGCAGTTCTTC; cdr3_aa: CASSQDLIEQFF
v_call: TRBV5-1; d_call: NA; j_call: TRBJ1-4; clone_size: NA; cdr3_nt: TGCGCCAGCAGCCTCTCTAATAATATAAAAGCACGCGAAAAACTGTTTTTT; cdr3_aa: CASSLSNNIKAREKLFF
v_call: TRBV7-9; d_call: NA; j_call: TRBJ2-2; clone_size: NA; cdr3_nt: TGTGCCAGCAGCTTTATCGGGCCTAGCGAGAACACCGGGGAGCTGTTTTTT; cdr3_aa: CASSFIGPSENTGELFF
v_call: TRBV28; d_call: NA; j_call: TRBJ2-7; clone_size: NA; cdr3_nt: TGTGCCAGCAGAGCCCCAGGGCCGACGAACTACGAGCAGTACTTC; cdr3_aa: CASRAPGPTNYEQYF
v_call: TRBV18; d_call: NA; j_call: TRBJ2-5; clone_size: NA; cdr3_nt: TGTGCCAGCTCACCACTAGCCGGGTACCAAGAGACCCAGTACTTC; cdr3_aa: CASSPLAGYQETQYF
v_call: TRBV28; d_call: NA; j_call: TRBJ1-2; clone_size: NA; cdr3_nt: TGTGCCAGCTTTGGACAAACGCGTACTAACTATGGCTACACCTTC; cdr3_aa: CASFGQTRTNYGYTF
v_call: TRBV20-1; d_call: TRBD2; j_call: TRBJ2-1; clone_size: NA; cdr3_nt: TGCAGTGCTAGTGCCGGGACTAGCGAATACAATGAGCAGTTCTTC; cdr3_aa: CSASAGTSEYNEQFF
v_call: TRBV30; d_call: TRBD2; j_call: TRBJ2-2; clone_size: once; cdr3_nt: TGTGCCTGGAAAGCGGGGGGCGCGAACACCGGGGAGCTGTTTTTT; cdr3_aa: CAWKAGGANTGELFF
v_call: TRBV5-8; d_call: TRBD1; j_call: TRBJ1-2; clone_size: NA; cdr3_nt: TGTGCCAGCAGCGCCAGGACAGGGATTAGCTATGGCTACACCTTC; cdr3_aa: CASSARTGISYGYTF
v_call: TRBV10-3; d_call: TRBD1; j_call: TRBJ2-5; clone_size: NA; cdr3_nt: TGTGCCATCAGAGGAGACAGGGGGTCCCAAGAGACCCAGTACTTC; cdr3_aa: CAIRGDRGSQETQYF
v_call: TRBV5-4; d_call: NA; j_call: TRBJ1-5; clone_size: NA; cdr3_nt: TGTGCCAGCAGCTTTGAGGGTAATCAGCCCCAGCATTTT; cdr3_aa: CASSFEGNQPQHF
v_call: TRBV9; d_call: NA; j_call: TRBJ2-5; clone_size: once; cdr3_nt: TGTGCCAGCAGCCCTATGGGGGGGGCCGAGGAGACCCAGTACTTC; cdr3_aa: CASSPMGGAEETQYF
v_call: TRBV19; d_call: NA; j_call: TRBJ1-5; clone_size: once; cdr3_nt: TGTGCCAGTAGTATCAGGGCAGGGGCGGAGTACAATCAGCCCCAGCATTTT; cdr3_aa: CASSIRAGAEYNQPQHF
v_call: TRBV27; d_call: TRBD1; j_call: TRBJ1-1; clone_size: NA; cdr3_nt: TGTGCCAGCAGTTTACACAGGGGGGCGAACACTGAAGCTTTCTTT; cdr3_aa: CASSLHRGANTEAFF
v_call: TRBV7-2; d_call: NA; j_call: TRBJ2-2; clone_size: NA; cdr3_nt: TGTGCCAGCAGCTTAAATAGCCGAGGCGGGGAGCTGTTTTTT; cdr3_aa: CASSLNSRGGELFF
v_call: TRBV28; d_call: TRBD1; j_call: TRBJ1-5; clone_size: NA; cdr3_nt: TGTGCCAGCAGTTATCAGACAGGGTTAAGCAATCAGCCCCAGCATTTT; cdr3_aa: CASSYQTGLSNQPQHF